The entry that follows covers one T cell receptor beta chain sequence. What it binds is not known. CDR3 length: 15 amino acids. Germline-derived CDR1 and CDR2 are LGHNA and YSLEER. These data belong to a study of cytomegalovirus exposure and HLA in healthy donors. Findings and caveats of the study: A prior analysis recorded that most TCR beta V segments were productive about 87% or about 30% of the time. DRB1 had the most TCR associations and HLA-C the fewest, a later analysis found, with rates varying by HLA locus.

With 60 Vbeta and 13 Jbeta primers, the PCR was carried out. Profiling relied on immunoSEQ multiplex PCR, and the TCRdb table lists in-frame clones only, not all of them. This repertoire shows some 110,000 clones, under 80% found once; its top ten account for roughly 6%. Sequencing was performed on PBMCs. The TCR comes from a woman in her 50s in good health and CMV-seropositive. The V gene is TRBV4-3, the J gene TRBJ2-5; 7 bases fit TRBD2. The J call may be mistaken, given a closer DNA end match to TRBJ2-7. The CDR3 region has the DNA TGCGCCAGCAGCCAGCAAGCGGGACTCGCCTACGAGCAGTACTTC. Protein: CASSQQAGLAYEQYF.